This TCR beta chain was sequenced during a study of T cell responses to AZD1222 COVID-19 vaccine. In the study overall: Second doses were pooled across both intervals (about 4 or about 12 weeks). Overall study findings and caveats: Distributed over spike, vaccine-associated CD4 TCRs predominated at 160-218 and 743-854. In a largely white British group with more females than males, clonal diversity was possibly underestimated.

Notes on this clone: The antigen remains undetermined.

TCRdb keeps only in-frame clones here, not all; method: immunoSEQ multiplex PCR. Here the sample spans tens of thousands of clones, about 82% being singletons. The ends lost 8 bases at V and 5 bases at J; junction bases unmatched: 18. Germline loops: CDR1 SNHLY, CDR2 FYNNEI. The CDR3 has 17 amino acids. This sequence joins TRBV2 and TRBJ2-7, with 10 bases identical to TRBD2. This TCR was sampled from an adult in good health. The starting material was peripheral blood, obtained on day 0 of AZD1222 vaccination. The CDR3, as DNA: TGTGCCAGCGGTCCCGGGACTAGCGCGGTTTTACGGGACGAGCAGTACTTC. Amino acid sequence: CASGPGTSAVLRDEQYF.